This T cell receptor (beta chain) is drawn from a study of siplizumab effects on memory and regulatory T cells. The CDR3 loop spans 14 amino acids. Germline CDR1 is SEHNR and CDR2 is FQNEAQ (reference sequence). Study outcomes and limitations: Suppressive activity of Tregs proliferating in siplizumab cultures remained unconfirmed. Naive T cells apparently outstripped memory cells in diversity and seemed major alloresponse contributors.

Each sample had roughly 10^5 TCR templates assayed. Assay used: immunoSEQ multiplex PCR; TCRdb lists only in-frame clones, some missing. The sample contains about 100,000 clones, about 92% of which appear only once. For this clone: The target antigen is unknown. One end of the junction varies from germline; a read error may be responsible. Other DNA variants within this sample encode the same CDR3.

J is TRBJ2-2 and V is TRBV7-9; 10 bases are a match to TRBD2. This receptor was taken from a human donor in good health. Sequencing was done on a sample of Tregs sorted from blood. CDR3 in DNA: TGTGCCAGCAGCCTAGCGGGAGCCTCCGGGGAGCTGTTTTTT. It is translated as CASSLAGASGELFF.